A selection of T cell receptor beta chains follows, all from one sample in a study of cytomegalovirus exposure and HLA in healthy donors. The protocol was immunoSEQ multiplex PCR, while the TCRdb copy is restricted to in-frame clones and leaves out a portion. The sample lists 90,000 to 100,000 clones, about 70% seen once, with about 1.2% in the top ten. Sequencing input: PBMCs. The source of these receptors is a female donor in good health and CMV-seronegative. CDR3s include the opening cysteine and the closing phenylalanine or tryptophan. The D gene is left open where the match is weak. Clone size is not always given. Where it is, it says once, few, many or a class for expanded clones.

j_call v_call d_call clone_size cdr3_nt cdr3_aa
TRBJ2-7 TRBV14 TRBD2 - TGTGCCAGCAGCCAATTGGGGGGGAGGTACGAGCAGTACTTC CASSQLGGRYEQYF
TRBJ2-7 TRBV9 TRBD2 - TGTGCCAGCAGTAAAGCCGGGACTAGGGACTACGAGCAGTACTTC CASSKAGTRDYEQYF
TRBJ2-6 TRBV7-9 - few TGTGCCAGCAGCTCCTCAAGCAACTCTGGGGCCAACGTCCTGACTTTC CASSSSSNSGANVLTF
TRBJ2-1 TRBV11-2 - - TGTGCCAGCAGACTAACTGGAAGTGATGAGCAGTTCTTC CASRLTGSDEQFF
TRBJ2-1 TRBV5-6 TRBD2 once TGTGCCAGCAGCCGCGATAGCGGGACCTCCTACAATGAGCAGTTCTTC CASSRDSGTSYNEQFF
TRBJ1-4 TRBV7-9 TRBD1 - TGTGCCAGCAGCTTAGGTGCAGGGGGCTATGAAAAACTGTTTTTT CASSLGAGGYEKLFF
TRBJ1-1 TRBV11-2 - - TGTGCCAGCAGCTTAGATGGGGGGGGTTACACTGAAGCTTTCTTT CASSLDGGGYTEAFF
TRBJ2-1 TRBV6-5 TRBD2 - TGTGCCAGCAGTTACTCGATGGGACTAGCACCCAATGAGCAGTTCTTC CASSYSMGLAPNEQFF
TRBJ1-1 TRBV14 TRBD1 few TGTGCCAGCAGCCAAATAAGGGGGCCCACTGAAGCTTTCTTT CASSQIRGPTEAFF
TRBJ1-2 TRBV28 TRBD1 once TGTGCTGGGGACAGGGGTAACTATGGCTACACCTTC CAGDRGNYGYTF
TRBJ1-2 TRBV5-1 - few - CASSFGQGAHLTF
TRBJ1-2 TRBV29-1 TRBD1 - TGCAGCGTTGAAGCTGGGACAGACTTCTATGGCTACACCTTC CSVEAGTDFYGYTF
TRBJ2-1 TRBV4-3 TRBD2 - TGCGCCAGCAGCCAAGGGTCGTGGCTAGCGGGAGAGAATGAGCAGTTCTTC CASSQGSWLAGENEQFF
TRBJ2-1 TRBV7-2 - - TGTGCCAGCAGCTTCCAGGGTCTCGGTGAGCAGTTCTTC CASSFQGLGEQFF
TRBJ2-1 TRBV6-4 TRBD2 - TGTGCCAGCAGGAGACTAGCGGGAGAGGGAAATGAGCAGTTCTTC CASRRLAGEGNEQFF
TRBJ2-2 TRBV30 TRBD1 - TGTGCCTGGACCTACCGGGACAGGGACACCGGGGAGCTGTTTTTT CAWTYRDRDTGELFF
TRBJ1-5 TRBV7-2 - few TGTGCCAGCAGCCAGGTTTATAGCAATCAGCCCCAGCATTTT CASSQVYSNQPQHF
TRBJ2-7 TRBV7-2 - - TGTGCCAGCAGCCGCGCAGGGCCAAAATCCTACGAGCAGTACTTC CASSRAGPKSYEQYF
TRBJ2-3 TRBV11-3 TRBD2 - TGTGCCAGCAGCTTAGAACTAGCGCTAGATACGCAGTATTTT CASSLELALDTQYF
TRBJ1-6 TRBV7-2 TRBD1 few TGTGCCAGCAGCTTAGCGGGACAGCGTAATTCACCCCTCCACTTT CASSLAGQRNSPLHF
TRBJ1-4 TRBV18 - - TGTGCCAGCAAAGGGGCGGGAACTGAAAAACTGTTTTTT CASKGAGTEKLFF